This T cell receptor beta chain came from a study of cytomegalovirus exposure and HLA in healthy donors. Study in general: An earlier analysis identified some 110 million unique TCR beta sequences in 150 million to 200 million T cells.

J was trimmed by 8 bases and V by 6 bases; bases with no gene match: 10. Germline assignment: CDR1 MNHEY and CDR2 SVGAGI. The CDR3 is 14 residues long. This clone was recorded only once. PCR used 60 Vbeta primers and 13 Jbeta primers. The table came from immunoSEQ multiplex PCR; TCRdb's copy has only in-frame clones and leaves some out. The sample has fewer than 200,000 clones; under 90% are singletons. The chain joins TRBV6-5 to TRBJ1-2; 9 bases align to TRBD1. The sample comprised PBMCs. The receptor comes from a man in his thirties or forties in good health and CMV-seronegative. In DNA, the CDR3 is TGTGCCAGCAGCCCCGGGACAGGGAGGGGCGGCTACACCTTC. Encoded protein: CASSPGTGRGGYTF.